This T cell receptor (beta chain) is from a study of shared clonotypes between healthy human individuals. Overall study results and limits: Several donors shared about 5% of their naive CD4 clonotypes.

Researchers partitioned CD4+ cells into CD45RA+ naive and CD45RA-negative memory subsets. On this clone itself: Its specificity is not known.

The CDR3 runs to 14 residues. Trimming removed 4 bases from V and 7 bases from J, with 14 bases in between. Germline CDR1 SGHRS, CDR2 YFSETQ. The assay was carried out at the deep level. It was around 180 ng DNA, some 30,000 T cell genomes, that sorted-subset replicate PCRs used. Clones were read by immunoSEQ multiplex PCR, and TCRdb kept only the in-frame ones, dropping some. The repertoire holds over a million clones, 95% to 99% seen once, with 0.45% in the top ten. The specimen was naive CD4+ T cells sorted from blood. Stated subset: CD45RA+ positively selected. The receptor was derived from a man aged 25-40 years in good health. V usage is TRBV5-1 and J usage is TRBJ2-2; D is possibly TRBD1 (5 bases). Here the CDR3 reads CASSLQGIVGELFF. The CDR3 coding sequence is TGCGCCAGCAGCCTCCAGGGTATTGTCGGGGAGCTGTTTTTT.